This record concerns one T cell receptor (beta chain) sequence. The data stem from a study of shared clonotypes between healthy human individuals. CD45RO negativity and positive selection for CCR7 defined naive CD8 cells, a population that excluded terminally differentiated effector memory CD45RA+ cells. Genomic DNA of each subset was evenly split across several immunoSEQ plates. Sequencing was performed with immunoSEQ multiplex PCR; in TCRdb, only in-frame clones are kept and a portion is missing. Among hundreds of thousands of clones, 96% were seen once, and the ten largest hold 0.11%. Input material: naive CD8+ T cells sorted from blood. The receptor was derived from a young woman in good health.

The CDR3 nucleotides read TGTGCCAGCAGCCAAGATGCCCCGGAGGGTGCCTACGAGCAGTACTTC. Protein: CASSQDAPEGAYEQYF. The V and J genes are TRBV14 and TRBJ2-7; D is perhaps TRBD2 (6 bases). Trimming stripped 0 bases from V and 2 bases from J, with 14 bases between. Germline V lookup: CDR1 SGHDN, CDR2 FVKESK. The length of the CDR3 is 16 residues.